This is a list of T cell receptor beta chains from one sample in a study of tumor-infiltrating lymphocytes in primary liver carcinoma. In TCRdb, the multiplex PCR reads were re-called with MiXCR into one record per CDR3 protein. Found here are approximately 190,000 distinct CDR3 sequences, around 81% of them singletons; the top ten hold less than 20%. Sequencing was carried out using tumor tissue from primary liver carcinoma. The receptors shown here come from a middle-aged man with primary liver carcinoma and hepatitis B virus infection. Each CDR3 is given with its conserved first and last residue. Fields, in order: V gene, J gene, CDR3 length, CDR3 protein.

TRBV4-2	TRBJ2-3	16	CASSQESALHTDTQYF
TRBV29-1	TRBJ1-4	11	CGGATQEKLFF
TRBV4-1	TRBJ2-7	23	CASSRLPGQEIPTSWRAGGEQYF
TRBV6-1	TRBJ2-1	16	CTTTPYLSGGYNEQFF
TRBV6-1	TRBJ1-4	16	CASSGAGMATNEKLFF
TRBV11-1	TRBJ2-1	17	CASSSNGMSRLYNEQFF
TRBV4-2	TRBJ2-7	18	CASSQNSPSRVRKHEQYF
TRBV14	TRBJ2-2	13	CASSSQITGELFF
TRBV11-2	TRBJ1-3	12	CASGLVGNIIYF
TRBV4-1	TRBJ2-5	16	CASSPGSSIGRETQYF
TRBV6-5	TRBJ2-5	13	CTSRRTAQETQYF
TRBV11-1	TRBJ2-5	15	CAGTLMGLAGESQYF
TRBV4-2	TRBJ2-1	17	CASSPDRGSSTYNEQFF
TRBV11-2	TRBJ1-1	13	CVSSLGLNTEAFF
TRBV29-1	TRBJ1-1	15	CSGTGSRGMNTEAFF